A selection of T cell receptor beta chains follows, all from one sample in a study of T cells and copy number aberrations in small-cell lung cancer. The protocol was immunoSEQ multiplex PCR, while the TCRdb copy is restricted to in-frame clones and leaves out a portion. This sample has 7,500 to 10,000 clones; over 60% occur once, and the top ten carry approximately 32%. The specimen sequenced was normal tissue next to the tumor. The receptors shown here come from a man aged 55 to 69 with small cell lung cancer. Each CDR3 is given with its conserved first and last residue. Fields, in order: J gene, clone size, D gene, V gene, CDR3 DNA, CDR3 protein. The D gene is left open where the match is weak. Size is omitted from some rows. Given values are once, few, many or a class for expanded clones.

j_call: TRBJ2-1
clone_size: NA
d_call: TRBD2
v_call: TRBV2
cdr3_nt: TGTGCCAGCAGTGCATCCGGGACTAGCGGATCCGAGCAGTTCTTC
cdr3_aa: CASSASGTSGSEQFF

j_call: TRBJ2-1
clone_size: NA
d_call: TRBD2
v_call: TRBV28
cdr3_nt: TGTGCCAGCCGGGCGGGAGGGCCGGGTGAGCAGTTCTTC
cdr3_aa: CASRAGGPGEQFF

j_call: TRBJ2-7
clone_size: NA
d_call: TRBD1
v_call: TRBV9
cdr3_nt: TGTGCCAGCAGCGAACAGGGGGCGCGGGGCGAGCAGTACTTC
cdr3_aa: CASSEQGARGEQYF

j_call: TRBJ2-1
clone_size: NA
d_call: TRBD2
v_call: TRBV5-5
cdr3_nt: TGTGCCAGCAGCTTGGATCTAGCGGTCGCCCTCCCTCAGTTCTTC
cdr3_aa: CASSLDLAVALPQFF

j_call: TRBJ1-2
clone_size: NA
d_call: NA
v_call: TRBV5-4
cdr3_nt: TGTACCAGCAGCTTGGGCCTAGAAAATGGCTACACCTTC
cdr3_aa: CTSSLGLENGYTF

j_call: TRBJ2-2
clone_size: NA
d_call: TRBD2
v_call: TRBV5-1
cdr3_nt: TGCGCCAGCACCCGTTCTGTGGCTAGCGGGAGTCTCGGGGAGCTGTTTTTT
cdr3_aa: CASTRSVASGSLGELFF

j_call: TRBJ1-1
clone_size: NA
d_call: NA
v_call: TRBV19
cdr3_nt: TGTGCCAGTAGTATAGATCCAGGGCCGAACACTGAAGCTTTCTTT
cdr3_aa: CASSIDPGPNTEAFF

j_call: TRBJ2-3
clone_size: NA
d_call: NA
v_call: TRBV7-6
cdr3_nt: TGTGCCAGCAGGCCAGGGACTTACTACACAGATACGCAGTATTTT
cdr3_aa: CASRPGTYYTDTQYF

j_call: TRBJ2-7
clone_size: NA
d_call: TRBD1
v_call: TRBV6-5
cdr3_nt: TGTGCCAGCATGCCACGGACAGGGTCCGAGCAGTACTTC
cdr3_aa: CASMPRTGSEQYF

j_call: TRBJ2-5
clone_size: NA
d_call: NA
v_call: TRBV11-2
cdr3_nt: TGTGCGCTCTCTGACGGGGGTGTAGGGGAGACCCAGTACTTC
cdr3_aa: CALSDGGVGETQYF

j_call: TRBJ2-5
clone_size: NA
d_call: TRBD1
v_call: TRBV28
cdr3_nt: TGTGCCAGCAGTAACGGACAGGGAGGCCAAGAGACCCAGTACTTC
cdr3_aa: CASSNGQGGQETQYF

j_call: TRBJ1-1
clone_size: few
d_call: NA
v_call: TRBV5-3
cdr3_nt: TGTGCCAGAATTACAGAACAGCATAACACTGAAGCTTTCTTT
cdr3_aa: CARITEQHNTEAFF

j_call: TRBJ2-2
clone_size: NA
d_call: TRBD1
v_call: TRBV30
cdr3_nt: TGTGCCTGGAGGGACAGGGCCAAGAACACCGGGGAGCTGTTTTTT
cdr3_aa: CAWRDRAKNTGELFF

j_call: TRBJ2-5
clone_size: NA
d_call: NA
v_call: TRBV25-1
cdr3_nt: TGTGCCAGCAGGGGGGCGACCAGGGGCCAAGAGACCCAGTACTTC
cdr3_aa: CASRGATRGQETQYF

j_call: TRBJ1-1
clone_size: NA
d_call: TRBD1
v_call: TRBV18
cdr3_nt: TGTGCCAGCTCACAATCGGGACAGGGGTACACTGAAGCTTTCTTT
cdr3_aa: CASSQSGQGYTEAFF

j_call: TRBJ2-2
clone_size: NA
d_call: NA
v_call: TRBV18
cdr3_nt: TGTGCCAGCTCACCAGAGTCCGGGGAGCTGTTTTTT
cdr3_aa: CASSPESGELFF

j_call: TRBJ2-2
clone_size: NA
d_call: NA
v_call: TRBV19
cdr3_nt: TGTGCCAGTGGACAGTCTAACGGGTGGGGCGGGGAGCTGTTTTTT
cdr3_aa: CASGQSNGWGGELFF